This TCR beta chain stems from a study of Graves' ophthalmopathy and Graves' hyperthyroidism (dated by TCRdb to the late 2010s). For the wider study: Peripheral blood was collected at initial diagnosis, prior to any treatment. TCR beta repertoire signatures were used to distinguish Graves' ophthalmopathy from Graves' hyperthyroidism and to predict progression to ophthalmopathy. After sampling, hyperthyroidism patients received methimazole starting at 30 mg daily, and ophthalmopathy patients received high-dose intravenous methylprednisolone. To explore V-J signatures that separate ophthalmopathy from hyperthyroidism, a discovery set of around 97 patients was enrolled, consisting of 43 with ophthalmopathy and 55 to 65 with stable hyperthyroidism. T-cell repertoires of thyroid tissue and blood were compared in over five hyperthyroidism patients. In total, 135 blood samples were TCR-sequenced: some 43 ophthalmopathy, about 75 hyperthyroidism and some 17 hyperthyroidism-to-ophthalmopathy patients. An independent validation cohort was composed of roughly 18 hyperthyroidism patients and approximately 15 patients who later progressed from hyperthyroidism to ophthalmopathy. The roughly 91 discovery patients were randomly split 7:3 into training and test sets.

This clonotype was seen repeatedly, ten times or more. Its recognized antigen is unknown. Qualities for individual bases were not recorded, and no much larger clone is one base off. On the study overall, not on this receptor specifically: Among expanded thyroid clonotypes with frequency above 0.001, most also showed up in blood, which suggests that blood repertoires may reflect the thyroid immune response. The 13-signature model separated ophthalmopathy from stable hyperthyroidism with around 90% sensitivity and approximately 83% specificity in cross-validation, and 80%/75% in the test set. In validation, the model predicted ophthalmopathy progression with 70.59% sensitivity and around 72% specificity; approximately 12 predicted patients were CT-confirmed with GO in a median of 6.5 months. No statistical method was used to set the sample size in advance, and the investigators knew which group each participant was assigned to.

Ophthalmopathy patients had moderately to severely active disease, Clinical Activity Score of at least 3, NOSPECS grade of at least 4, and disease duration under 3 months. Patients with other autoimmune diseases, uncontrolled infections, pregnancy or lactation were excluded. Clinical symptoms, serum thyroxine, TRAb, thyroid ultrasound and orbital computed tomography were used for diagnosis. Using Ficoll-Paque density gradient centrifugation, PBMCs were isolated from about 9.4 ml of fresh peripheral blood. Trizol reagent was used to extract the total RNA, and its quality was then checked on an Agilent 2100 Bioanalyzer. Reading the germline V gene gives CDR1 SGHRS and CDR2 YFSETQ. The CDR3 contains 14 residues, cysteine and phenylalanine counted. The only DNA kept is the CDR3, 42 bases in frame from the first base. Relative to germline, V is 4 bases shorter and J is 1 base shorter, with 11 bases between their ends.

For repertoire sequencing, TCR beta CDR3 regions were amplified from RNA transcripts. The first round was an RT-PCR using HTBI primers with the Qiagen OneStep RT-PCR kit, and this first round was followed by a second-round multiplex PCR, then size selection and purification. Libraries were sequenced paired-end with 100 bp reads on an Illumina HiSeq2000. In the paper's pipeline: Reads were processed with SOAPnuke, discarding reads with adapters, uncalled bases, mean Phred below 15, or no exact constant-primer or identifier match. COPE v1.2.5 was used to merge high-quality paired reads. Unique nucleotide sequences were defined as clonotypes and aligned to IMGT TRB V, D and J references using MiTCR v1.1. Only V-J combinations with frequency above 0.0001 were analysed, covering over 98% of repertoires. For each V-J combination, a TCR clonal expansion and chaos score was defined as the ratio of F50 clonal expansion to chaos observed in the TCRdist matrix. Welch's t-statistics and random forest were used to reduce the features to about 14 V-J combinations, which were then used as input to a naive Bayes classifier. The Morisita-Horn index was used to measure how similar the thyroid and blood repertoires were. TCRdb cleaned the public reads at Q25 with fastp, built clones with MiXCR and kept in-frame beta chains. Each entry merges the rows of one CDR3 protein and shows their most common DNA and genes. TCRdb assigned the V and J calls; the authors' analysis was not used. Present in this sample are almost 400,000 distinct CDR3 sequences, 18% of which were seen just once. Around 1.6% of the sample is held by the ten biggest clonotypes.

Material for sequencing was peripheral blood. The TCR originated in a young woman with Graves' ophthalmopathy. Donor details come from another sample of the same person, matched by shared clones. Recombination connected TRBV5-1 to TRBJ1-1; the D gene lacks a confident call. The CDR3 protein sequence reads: CASSPRRGNTEAFF. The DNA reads TGCGCCAGCAGCCCCCGACGTGGGAACACTGAAGCTTTCTTT.